The sequence of this T cell receptor beta chain was determined in a study of T-cell reconstitution after alpha-beta-depleted transplantation in children. Notes on this clonotype: Its antigen is unknown.

Germline trimming cut 5 bases from V and 1 base from J; bases unmatched to any gene: 5. Looked up from germline, CDR1 is SGHRS and CDR2 is YFSETQ. The CDR3 length is 15 residues. Study-wide findings and caveats: After transplant, high TCRbeta diversity at day 60 in some patients arose from surviving recipient T cells and thymic progenitors. Two months or so post-transplant, alpha-beta T cells reportedly derived from several hundred expanded graft clones. One year after transplant, T-cell counts and diversity came mostly from newly produced T cells.

Preparation of the TCRbeta library involved a method that used unique molecular identifiers. TCRdb redid the calling of the PCR reads with MiXCR, one entry per CDR3 protein. The data hold 500,000 to 600,000 distinct CDR3 sequences, with 25% to 30% observed a single time. The TCR was taken from a boy younger than two with Wiskott-Aldrich syndrome, due to receive a stem cell transplant. This sample comprised PBMCs, obtained before TCRalphabeta/CD19-depleted stem cell transplant. This chain joins TRBV5-1 and TRBJ2-1; the match to TRBD2 covers 8 bases. CDR3 region: CASREAGVSYNEQFF. The CDR3 DNA follows: TGCGCCAGCAGAGAAGCGGGAGTGTCCTACAATGAGCAGTTCTTC. The whole variable domain, remainder taken from reference TRBV5-1 and TRBJ2-1, is KAGVTQTPRYLIKTRGQQVTLSCSPISGHRSVSWYQQTPGQGLQFLFEYFSETQRNKGNFPGRFSGRQFSNSRSEMNVSTLELGDSALYLCASREAGVSYNEQFFGPGTRLTVL.